One and the same sample provided the 28 T cell receptor beta chains below, sequenced in a study of ipilimumab plus nivolumab after autologous stem cell transplantation. Profiling relied on immunoSEQ multiplex PCR, and the TCRdb table lists in-frame clones only, not all of them. The repertoire holds more than 4,500 clones, about 80% seen once, with around 15% in the top ten. Source: PBMCs, taken in a trial of ipilimumab plus nivolumab as post-transplant consolidation. The source of these receptors is a male donor with multiple myeloma.

This chain uses TRBV6-1 with TRBJ2-5; D is undetermined. Germline V lookup: CDR1 MNHNS, CDR2 SASEGT. V lost 3 bases to trimming and J lost 0 bases, with 11 bases between them. CDR3 size: 15 residues. CDR3 nucleotide sequence: TGTGCCAGCAGTGAGGTCTCCTTGTACCAAGAGACCCAGTACTTC. This codes for CASSEVSLYQETQYF.

As to this clone: Other DNA sequences in the same sample also yield this CDR3. The genes are TRBV5-1 and TRBJ2-3; TRBD2 matches 7 bases. The germline CDR1 and CDR2 sequences are SGHRS and YFSETQ. V shed 4 bases and J 1 base; nucleotides not matched to a gene: 9. This CDR3 is 16 amino acids long. CDR3 region: CASSDPGGQGTDTQYF. The DNA of the CDR3 is TGCGCCAGCAGCGATCCGGGGGGTCAGGGCACAGATACGCAGTATTTT.

V usage is TRBV11-3 and J usage is TRBJ2-2; D is perhaps TRBD1 or TRBD2 (5 bases each). This CDR3 has 13 amino acids. Germline loops: CDR1 SGHNT, CDR2 YENEEA. V was pared by 5 bases and J by 7 bases, with 11 bases between. CDR3 nucleotides: TGTGCCAGCAGCAAACTTGGGGGCGGGGAGCTGTTTTTT. It codes for CASSKLGGGELFF.

This clone was picked up a small number of times. Here the CDR3 reads CASSLFGNQPQHF. As DNA, the CDR3 is TGTGCCAGCAGCTTATTTGGGAATCAGCCCCAGCATTTT. V gene TRBV7-2 combines with J gene TRBJ1-5; D gene uncertain. The CDR3 has 13 residues. V shed 2 bases and J shed 4 bases, with 6 bases lying between them. Germline V gene lookup returns CDR1 SGHTA and CDR2 FQGNSA.

There are a few counts of this clone. The chain employs TRBV4-2 and TRBJ2-7, with D possibly matching TRBD2 (6 bases). CDR3 length equals 16 residues. The V gene lost 2 bases and the J gene lost 0 bases, with 14 bases spanning the gap. Germline loops: CDR1 LGHNA, CDR2 YNFKEQ. CDR3 in DNA: TGTGCCAGCAGCCAACTAGCGTCGGGAAGCTCCTACGAGCAGTACTTC. It is translated as CASSQLASGSSYEQYF.

The chain links TRBV9 to TRBJ2-6, with D possibly matching TRBD1 (5 bases). Deletions cut 0 bases from V and 6 bases from J, with 10 bases between. In germline, CDR1 is SGDLS, CDR2 YYNGEE. CDR3 size: 15 residues. The CDR3 loop is CASSVEGNSANVLTF. CDR3 in DNA: TGTGCCAGCAGCGTAGAGGGGAATTCGGCCAACGTCCTGACTTTC.

This rearrangement joins TRBV2 to TRBJ1-2, with D perhaps TRBD1 (5 bases). The CDR3 has 12 residues. V dropped 7 bases and J dropped 2 bases, with 8 bases sitting between them. Germline loops: CDR1 SNHLY, CDR2 FYNNEI. The CDR3 protein is CASMTVNYGYTF. In DNA, the CDR3 is TGTGCCAGCATGACAGTCAACTATGGCTACACCTTC.

This clone occurred once. The rearrangement links TRBV7-9 to TRBJ2-1, with a possible D match to TRBD2 (6 bases). Trimming stripped 3 bases from V and 0 bases from J, with 12 bases between. CDR1 SEHNR and CDR2 FQNEAQ come from the germline V gene (reference sequence). The CDR3 consists of 16 residues. The CDR3 is CASSFLWEASYNEQFF. Written as DNA, the CDR3 is TGTGCCAGCAGCTTCCTGTGGGAGGCCTCCTACAATGAGCAGTTCTTC.

On this clone: One junction end disagrees with the germline gene, perhaps due to a read error. Distinct nucleotide sequences in the sample also encode this CDR3. The chain carries TRBV9 and TRBJ2-7, with TRBD1 identical over 7 bases. The CDR3 consists of 15 residues. Germline V gives CDR1 SGDLS, CDR2 YYNGEE. The CDR3 nucleotides read TGTGCCAGCAGCGTGGGGACAGCGAGCTCCTATGAGCAGTACTTC. Amino acids: CASSVGTASSYEQYF.

The CDR3 protein is CASSRTGVVNTEAFF. The DNA of the CDR3 is TGTGCCAGCAGCAGAACAGGGGTGGTGAACACTGAAGCTTTCTTT. The chain uses TRBV7-3 and TRBJ1-1, with 7 bases identical to TRBD1. The CDR3 length is 15 residues. V shed 5 bases and J 0 bases; nucleotides not matched to a gene: 6. From germline, CDR1 is SGHTA and CDR2 FQGTGA.

This chain uses TRBV2 with TRBJ1-1; D remains ambiguous. V was pared by 2 bases and J by 6 bases, with 13 bases between. The CDR3 extends over 14 amino acids. Germline lookup yields CDR1 SNHLY and CDR2 FYNNEI. The CDR3 DNA sequence: TGTGCCAGCAGTGAAAGAAGTGGTGATTCTGAAGCTTTCTTT. The encoded protein is CASSERSGDSEAFF.

The chain recombines TRBV9 with TRBJ2-2; perhaps TRBD2 as D (7 bases). CDR1 and CDR2 from the germline V gene are SGDLS and YYNGEE. This CDR3 has 19 residues. The V end was cut by 2 bases, the J end by 4 bases, with 24 bases between. CDR3 sequence: CASSVAGGLRGPATGELFF. CDR3 bases: TGTGCCAGCAGCGTCGCCGGGGGGCTACGCGGACCGGCCACCGGGGAGCTGTTTTTT.

The rearrangement joins TRBV7-2 to TRBJ2-1, with no clear D. Germline CDR1 and CDR2: SGHTA and FQGNSA. V was clipped by 5 bases and J by 4 bases, with 6 bases between them. The CDR3 has 12 residues. The CDR3 nucleotides read TGTGCCAGCAGCCAAGTTTACAATGAGCAGTTCTTC. Translated, it gives CASSQVYNEQFF.

The chain joins TRBV28 to TRBJ1-2; D uncertain. V gave up 5 bases and J gave up 4 bases, with 5 bases separating them. Germline-derived CDR1 and CDR2 are MDHEN and SYDVKM. This CDR3 has 11 residues. Here the CDR3 reads CASSVLYGYTF. CDR3 nucleotide sequence: TGTGCCAGCAGTGTCCTCTATGGCTACACCTTC.

V and J are TRBV13 and TRBJ2-7; tentatively, D is TRBD2 (6 bases). This CDR3 region has 15 residues. The V end was cut by 5 bases, the J end by 3 bases, with 17 bases between. Per germline, CDR1 PRHDT and CDR2 FYEKMQ (reference sequence). CDR3 nucleotides: TGTGCCAGCAGCCCGGGAGTCCCCGGGGTCTACGAGCAGTACTTC. Residues: CASSPGVPGVYEQYF.

Here the CDR3 DNA reads TGTGCCACCAGCAGAGTTCGGGGGGTGGGTGAAGCTTTCTTT. Translation gives CATSRVRGVGEAFF. J is TRBJ1-1 and V is TRBV15; a possible D gene is TRBD1 (5 bases). CDR1 LNHNV and CDR2 YYDKDF come from the germline V gene (reference sequence). This CDR3 region has 14 residues. V was trimmed by 1 base and J by 7 bases, leaving 13 bases between them.

This chain connects TRBV11-2 to TRBJ2-7; possible D gene TRBD2, 6 bases. The CDR3 is 12 residues long. Deletions cut 1 base from V and 7 bases from J, with 8 bases between. Per germline, CDR1 SGHAT and CDR2 FQNNGV. CDR3: CASSLGGVEQYF. The CDR3 DNA follows: TGTGCCAGCAGCTTAGGGGGGGTAGAGCAGTACTTC.

The CDR3 nucleotides read TGTGCCAGCTCACACTCCGTATGGGAAAAACTGTTTTTT. Translated: CASSHSVWEKLFF. The chain joins TRBV18 to TRBJ1-4; the D is unclear. The germline gives CDR1 KGHSH, CDR2 LQKENI. CDR3 length equals 13 residues. V dropped 4 bases and J dropped 8 bases, with 11 bases sitting between them.

The chain links TRBV5-6 to TRBJ2-5, with D perhaps matching TRBD1 (6 bases). Germline CDR1 SGHDT, CDR2 YYEEEE. This CDR3 spans 13 amino acids. The V and J ends lost 3 bases and 4 bases respectively, with 10 bases between them. CDR3 nucleotide sequence: TGTGCCAGCAGCTCAGGGGTTCGAGAGACCCAGTACTTC. Translating gives CASSSGVRETQYF. The full variable domain, with the rest looked up from reference TRBV5-6 and TRBJ2-5, is DAGVTQSPTHLIKTRGQQVTLRCSPKSGHDTVSWYQQALGQGPQFIFQYYEEEERQRGNFPDRFSGHQFPNYSSELNVNALLLGDSALYLCASSSGVRETQYFGPGTRLLVL.

The V call is TRBV10-3, the J call TRBJ1-1; 8 bases are shared with TRBD1. Germline V gene sequence: CDR1 ENHRY, CDR2 SYGVKD. The CDR3 covers 19 residues. The junction had 13 bases not matched to a gene; V was cut back by 0 bases and J by 1 base. CDR3 in DNA: TGTGCCATCAGTGAGTCAGCGACAGGGGATAGGTCGGGGAACACTGAAGCTTTCTTT. Amino acid sequence: CAISESATGDRSGNTEAFF.

This chain links TRBV5-5 with TRBJ2-7; 9 bases are a match to TRBD2. The V gene end was trimmed by 0 bases and the J gene end by 2 bases; junction bases not matched to a gene: 3. The CDR3 spans 15 residues. The germline CDR1 and CDR2 sequences are SGHKS and YYEKEE (reference sequence). CDR3 in amino acids: CASSLDLAGAYEQYF. The CDR3 DNA reads as TGTGCCAGCAGCTTGGATTTAGCGGGGGCCTACGAGCAGTACTTC.

The V gene is TRBV7-3, the J gene TRBJ2-1; 11 bases are shared with TRBD2. This CDR3 is built from 14 residues. Germline lookup yields CDR1 SGHTA and CDR2 FQGTGA. The junction had 5 bases not matched to a gene; V was cut back by 5 bases and J by 8 bases. In DNA, the CDR3 is TGTGCCAGCAGCCGGACTAGCGGGTCAGATGAGCAGTTCTTC. Protein: CASSRTSGSDEQFF.

This chain connects TRBV6-1 to TRBJ1-2, with D unclear. Trimming pared 6 bases from V and 2 bases from J, leaving 13 bases between. The germline CDR1 and CDR2 sequences are MNHNS and SASEGT. The CDR3 is 14 amino acids. This CDR3 is CASSGAEGNYGYTF. CDR3 coding DNA: TGTGCCAGCAGCGGCGCTGAGGGAAACTATGGCTACACCTTC.

The rearrangement links TRBV5-1 to TRBJ2-7, with 9 bases fitting TRBD1. The CDR3 is made up of 14 amino acids. V trimming: 0 bases; J trimming: 3 bases; junction bases outside the gene matches: 1. The V gene's germline CDR1 is SGHRS and CDR2 YFSETQ. CDR3 nucleotide sequence: TGCGCCAGCAGCTTGGGACAGGGGGACTACGAGCAGTACTTC. This gives the protein CASSLGQGDYEQYF.

The chain links TRBV5-5 to TRBJ1-6, with 7 bases that match TRBD1. The length of the CDR3 is 16 residues. Germline values: CDR1 SGHKS, CDR2 YYEKEE (reference sequence). After removal of 5 bases from V and 10 bases from J, the junction contained 15 bases not matched to a gene. For the CDR3, the DNA is TGTGCCAGCAGGCGTACAGGGGACCGACCTGAATCACCCCTCCACTTT. Amino acids: CASRRTGDRPESPLHF.

The sample holds a few counts of this clone. V usage is TRBV5-1 and J usage is TRBJ1-2; TRBD1 matches at 10 bases. The germline V gene has CDR1 SGHRS and CDR2 YFSETQ. V dropped 2 bases and J dropped 8; count of bases not matched to a gene: 3. The CDR3 extends over 13 amino acids. CDR3 loop: CASSLGDRGGYTF. For the CDR3, the DNA is TGCGCCAGCAGCTTAGGGGACAGGGGAGGCTACACCTTC. Supplemented by reference TRBV5-1 and TRBJ1-2, the full variable domain reads KAGVTQTPRYLIKTRGQQVTLSCSPISGHRSVSWYQQTPGQGLQFLFEYFSETQRNKGNFPGRFSGRQFSNSRSEMNVSTLELGDSALYLCASSLGDRGGYTFGSGTRLTVV.

The chain couples TRBV30 to TRBJ2-3; TRBD2 matches at 8 bases. The CDR3 spans 14 residues. V was clipped by 0 bases and J by 5 bases; unmatched bases: 4. In germline, CDR1 is GTSNPN, CDR2 SVGIG (reference sequence). Written as DNA, the CDR3 is TGTGCCTGGAGTGTGCGGGGGGCGGAAGATACGCAGTATTTT. It yields the protein CAWSVRGAEDTQYF.

In its sample, this clone was seen a few times. V gene TRBV7-2 combines with J gene TRBJ2-2, with D uncertain. V was shortened by 2 bases and J by 6 bases, with 7 bases between the two germline ends. The CDR3 extends over 13 amino acids. Germline CDR1 and CDR2: SGHTA and FQGNSA. The CDR3 DNA reads as TGTGCCAGCAGCTTAATTATGTCCGGGGAGCTGTTTTTT. Translating it yields CASSLIMSGELFF.